Below, 11 T cell receptor beta chains from the same sample are listed, as sequenced in a study of cytomegalovirus exposure and HLA in healthy donors. Method: immunoSEQ multiplex PCR; TCRdb's copy keeps in-frame clones and lacks some. The sample consists of about 270,000 clones, around 86% of them appearing once. The material sequenced was PBMCs. The receptors here all came from a woman aged 18-29 years in good health and CMV-seronegative.

The J gene is TRBJ1-2, the V gene TRBV18; the match to TRBD1 covers 10 bases. CDR1 and CDR2 from the germline V gene are KGHSH and LQKENI. With 3 bases clipped from V and 3 bases from J, the junction kept 16 bases outside the gene matches. There are 19 residues in the CDR3. CDR3 residues: CASSPRREAGQGGYYGYTF. The CDR3 nucleotides are TGTGCCAGCTCACCCCGTCGAGAAGCCGGACAGGGGGGATACTATGGCTACACCTTC.

The chain couples TRBV5-1 to TRBJ2-5; 10 bases align to TRBD2. The junction had 8 bases not matched to a gene; V was cut back by 5 bases and J by 1 base. Germline V gives CDR1 SGHRS, CDR2 YFSETQ. This CDR3 is 16 amino acids long. The CDR3 region has the DNA TGCGCCAGCAGTCCGGGACTAGCGATATCCCAAGAGACCCAGTACTTC. Translation: CASSPGLAISQETQYF.

The chain links TRBV9 to TRBJ2-1; maybe TRBD1 (6 bases). CDR1 and CDR2 from the germline V gene are SGDLS and YYNGEE. Trimming took off 0 bases at V and 8 bases at J, with 9 bases between the two ends. This CDR3 has 13 residues. The CDR3 nucleotides read TGTGCCAGCAGCGTAGCCCCAGGGGATGAGCAGTTCTTC. Amino acids: CASSVAPGDEQFF.

The chain uses TRBV29-1 and TRBJ1-2; no clear D. This CDR3 contains 16 residues. The V and J ends lost 0 bases and 2 bases respectively, with 16 bases between them. The germline gives CDR1 SQVTM, CDR2 ANQGSEA. The CDR3 loop reads CSVEDRIHLQNYGYTF. Written as DNA, the CDR3 is TGCAGCGTTGAAGATCGAATACACCTCCAAAACTATGGCTACACCTTC.

This chain links TRBV2 with TRBJ2-5, with 10 bases fitting TRBD2. Trimming took 5 bases from V and 3 from J; bases not matched to a gene: 6. CDR3 size: 15 residues. Per germline, CDR1 SNHLY and CDR2 FYNNEI. As DNA, the CDR3 is TGTGCCAGCAGTTTACGACTAGCGGGTAAAGAGACCCAGTACTTC. Translating gives CASSLRLAGKETQYF.

V usage is TRBV7-9 and J usage is TRBJ1-1, with D hard to call. The CDR3 is 15 amino acids. Germline lookup yields CDR1 SEHNR and CDR2 FQNEAQ (reference sequence). The ends were cut back, 4 bases at V and 3 bases at J, with 15 bases in the middle. In DNA form, the CDR3 reads TGTGCCAGCAGCTCCGGTCTCGGGTGGGACACTGAAGCTTTCTTT. Its translation is CASSSGLGWDTEAFF. The whole variable domain, remainder taken from reference TRBV7-9 and TRBJ1-1, is DTGVSQNPRHKITKRGQNVTFRCDPISEHNRLYWYRQTLGQGPEFLTYFQNEAQLEKSRLLSDRFSAERPKGSFSTLEIQRTEQGDSAMYLCASSSGLGWDTEAFFGQGTRLTVV.

The V call is TRBV7-9, the J call TRBJ1-3; TRBD1 might be the D (5 bases). This CDR3 has 13 residues. The V end lost 4 bases, the J end lost 7 bases, and 11 bases lay between the germline ends. CDR1 SEHNR and CDR2 FQNEAQ come from the germline V gene (reference sequence). CDR3 sequence: CASSSSGGNTIYF. In nucleotides, the CDR3 is TGTGCCAGCAGCTCCTCGGGGGGGAACACCATATATTTT.

The table lists this clone with a count of one. The chain joins TRBV7-2 to TRBJ1-6; D uncertain. V lost 7 bases and J 5 bases, leaving 15 bases between the germline ends. The germline CDR1 and CDR2 sequences are SGHTA and FQGNSA. CDR3 length: 15 residues. The CDR3 region has the DNA TGTGCCAGCACCCCCCTGGACGGGGATAATTCACCCCTCCACTTT. Its protein product is CASTPLDGDNSPLHF.

This chain uses TRBV6-5 with TRBJ2-7, with D uncertain. Trimming took 5 bases from V and 0 from J, leaving 11 bases between them. Germline values: CDR1 MNHEY, CDR2 SVGAGI. There are 14 residues in the CDR3. The CDR3 DNA reads as TGTGCCAGCAGTCCCTTTGACACCTCCTACGAGCAGTACTTC. This encodes CASSPFDTSYEQYF.

The rearrangement joins TRBV7-9 to TRBJ2-1; TRBD2 matches 11 bases. CDR1 and CDR2 (germline): SEHNR, FQNEAQ (reference sequence). This CDR3 contains 15 residues. Trimming cost V 6 bases and J 4 bases; bases outside gene matches: 5. The CDR3 nucleotides are TGTGCCAGCAGGTTACTAGCGGGAGTGTACAATGAGCAGTTCTTC. Protein sequence: CASRLLAGVYNEQFF. Filled out from reference TRBV7-9 and TRBJ2-1, the complete variable domain reads DTGVSQNPRHKITKRGQNVTFRCDPISEHNRLYWYRQTLGQGPEFLTYFQNEAQLEKSRLLSDRFSAERPKGSFSTLEIQRTEQGDSAMYLCASRLLAGVYNEQFFGPGTRLTVL.

V gene TRBV7-3 combines with J gene TRBJ2-3, with 8 bases fitting TRBD1. J was trimmed by 5 bases and V by 5 bases; bases with no gene match: 9. CDR1 and CDR2 (germline): SGHTA, FQGTGA. This CDR3 spans 15 amino acids. CDR3 loop: CASSGGQGAQDTQYF. In DNA, the CDR3 is TGTGCCAGCAGCGGCGGGCAGGGGGCGCAAGATACGCAGTATTTT.